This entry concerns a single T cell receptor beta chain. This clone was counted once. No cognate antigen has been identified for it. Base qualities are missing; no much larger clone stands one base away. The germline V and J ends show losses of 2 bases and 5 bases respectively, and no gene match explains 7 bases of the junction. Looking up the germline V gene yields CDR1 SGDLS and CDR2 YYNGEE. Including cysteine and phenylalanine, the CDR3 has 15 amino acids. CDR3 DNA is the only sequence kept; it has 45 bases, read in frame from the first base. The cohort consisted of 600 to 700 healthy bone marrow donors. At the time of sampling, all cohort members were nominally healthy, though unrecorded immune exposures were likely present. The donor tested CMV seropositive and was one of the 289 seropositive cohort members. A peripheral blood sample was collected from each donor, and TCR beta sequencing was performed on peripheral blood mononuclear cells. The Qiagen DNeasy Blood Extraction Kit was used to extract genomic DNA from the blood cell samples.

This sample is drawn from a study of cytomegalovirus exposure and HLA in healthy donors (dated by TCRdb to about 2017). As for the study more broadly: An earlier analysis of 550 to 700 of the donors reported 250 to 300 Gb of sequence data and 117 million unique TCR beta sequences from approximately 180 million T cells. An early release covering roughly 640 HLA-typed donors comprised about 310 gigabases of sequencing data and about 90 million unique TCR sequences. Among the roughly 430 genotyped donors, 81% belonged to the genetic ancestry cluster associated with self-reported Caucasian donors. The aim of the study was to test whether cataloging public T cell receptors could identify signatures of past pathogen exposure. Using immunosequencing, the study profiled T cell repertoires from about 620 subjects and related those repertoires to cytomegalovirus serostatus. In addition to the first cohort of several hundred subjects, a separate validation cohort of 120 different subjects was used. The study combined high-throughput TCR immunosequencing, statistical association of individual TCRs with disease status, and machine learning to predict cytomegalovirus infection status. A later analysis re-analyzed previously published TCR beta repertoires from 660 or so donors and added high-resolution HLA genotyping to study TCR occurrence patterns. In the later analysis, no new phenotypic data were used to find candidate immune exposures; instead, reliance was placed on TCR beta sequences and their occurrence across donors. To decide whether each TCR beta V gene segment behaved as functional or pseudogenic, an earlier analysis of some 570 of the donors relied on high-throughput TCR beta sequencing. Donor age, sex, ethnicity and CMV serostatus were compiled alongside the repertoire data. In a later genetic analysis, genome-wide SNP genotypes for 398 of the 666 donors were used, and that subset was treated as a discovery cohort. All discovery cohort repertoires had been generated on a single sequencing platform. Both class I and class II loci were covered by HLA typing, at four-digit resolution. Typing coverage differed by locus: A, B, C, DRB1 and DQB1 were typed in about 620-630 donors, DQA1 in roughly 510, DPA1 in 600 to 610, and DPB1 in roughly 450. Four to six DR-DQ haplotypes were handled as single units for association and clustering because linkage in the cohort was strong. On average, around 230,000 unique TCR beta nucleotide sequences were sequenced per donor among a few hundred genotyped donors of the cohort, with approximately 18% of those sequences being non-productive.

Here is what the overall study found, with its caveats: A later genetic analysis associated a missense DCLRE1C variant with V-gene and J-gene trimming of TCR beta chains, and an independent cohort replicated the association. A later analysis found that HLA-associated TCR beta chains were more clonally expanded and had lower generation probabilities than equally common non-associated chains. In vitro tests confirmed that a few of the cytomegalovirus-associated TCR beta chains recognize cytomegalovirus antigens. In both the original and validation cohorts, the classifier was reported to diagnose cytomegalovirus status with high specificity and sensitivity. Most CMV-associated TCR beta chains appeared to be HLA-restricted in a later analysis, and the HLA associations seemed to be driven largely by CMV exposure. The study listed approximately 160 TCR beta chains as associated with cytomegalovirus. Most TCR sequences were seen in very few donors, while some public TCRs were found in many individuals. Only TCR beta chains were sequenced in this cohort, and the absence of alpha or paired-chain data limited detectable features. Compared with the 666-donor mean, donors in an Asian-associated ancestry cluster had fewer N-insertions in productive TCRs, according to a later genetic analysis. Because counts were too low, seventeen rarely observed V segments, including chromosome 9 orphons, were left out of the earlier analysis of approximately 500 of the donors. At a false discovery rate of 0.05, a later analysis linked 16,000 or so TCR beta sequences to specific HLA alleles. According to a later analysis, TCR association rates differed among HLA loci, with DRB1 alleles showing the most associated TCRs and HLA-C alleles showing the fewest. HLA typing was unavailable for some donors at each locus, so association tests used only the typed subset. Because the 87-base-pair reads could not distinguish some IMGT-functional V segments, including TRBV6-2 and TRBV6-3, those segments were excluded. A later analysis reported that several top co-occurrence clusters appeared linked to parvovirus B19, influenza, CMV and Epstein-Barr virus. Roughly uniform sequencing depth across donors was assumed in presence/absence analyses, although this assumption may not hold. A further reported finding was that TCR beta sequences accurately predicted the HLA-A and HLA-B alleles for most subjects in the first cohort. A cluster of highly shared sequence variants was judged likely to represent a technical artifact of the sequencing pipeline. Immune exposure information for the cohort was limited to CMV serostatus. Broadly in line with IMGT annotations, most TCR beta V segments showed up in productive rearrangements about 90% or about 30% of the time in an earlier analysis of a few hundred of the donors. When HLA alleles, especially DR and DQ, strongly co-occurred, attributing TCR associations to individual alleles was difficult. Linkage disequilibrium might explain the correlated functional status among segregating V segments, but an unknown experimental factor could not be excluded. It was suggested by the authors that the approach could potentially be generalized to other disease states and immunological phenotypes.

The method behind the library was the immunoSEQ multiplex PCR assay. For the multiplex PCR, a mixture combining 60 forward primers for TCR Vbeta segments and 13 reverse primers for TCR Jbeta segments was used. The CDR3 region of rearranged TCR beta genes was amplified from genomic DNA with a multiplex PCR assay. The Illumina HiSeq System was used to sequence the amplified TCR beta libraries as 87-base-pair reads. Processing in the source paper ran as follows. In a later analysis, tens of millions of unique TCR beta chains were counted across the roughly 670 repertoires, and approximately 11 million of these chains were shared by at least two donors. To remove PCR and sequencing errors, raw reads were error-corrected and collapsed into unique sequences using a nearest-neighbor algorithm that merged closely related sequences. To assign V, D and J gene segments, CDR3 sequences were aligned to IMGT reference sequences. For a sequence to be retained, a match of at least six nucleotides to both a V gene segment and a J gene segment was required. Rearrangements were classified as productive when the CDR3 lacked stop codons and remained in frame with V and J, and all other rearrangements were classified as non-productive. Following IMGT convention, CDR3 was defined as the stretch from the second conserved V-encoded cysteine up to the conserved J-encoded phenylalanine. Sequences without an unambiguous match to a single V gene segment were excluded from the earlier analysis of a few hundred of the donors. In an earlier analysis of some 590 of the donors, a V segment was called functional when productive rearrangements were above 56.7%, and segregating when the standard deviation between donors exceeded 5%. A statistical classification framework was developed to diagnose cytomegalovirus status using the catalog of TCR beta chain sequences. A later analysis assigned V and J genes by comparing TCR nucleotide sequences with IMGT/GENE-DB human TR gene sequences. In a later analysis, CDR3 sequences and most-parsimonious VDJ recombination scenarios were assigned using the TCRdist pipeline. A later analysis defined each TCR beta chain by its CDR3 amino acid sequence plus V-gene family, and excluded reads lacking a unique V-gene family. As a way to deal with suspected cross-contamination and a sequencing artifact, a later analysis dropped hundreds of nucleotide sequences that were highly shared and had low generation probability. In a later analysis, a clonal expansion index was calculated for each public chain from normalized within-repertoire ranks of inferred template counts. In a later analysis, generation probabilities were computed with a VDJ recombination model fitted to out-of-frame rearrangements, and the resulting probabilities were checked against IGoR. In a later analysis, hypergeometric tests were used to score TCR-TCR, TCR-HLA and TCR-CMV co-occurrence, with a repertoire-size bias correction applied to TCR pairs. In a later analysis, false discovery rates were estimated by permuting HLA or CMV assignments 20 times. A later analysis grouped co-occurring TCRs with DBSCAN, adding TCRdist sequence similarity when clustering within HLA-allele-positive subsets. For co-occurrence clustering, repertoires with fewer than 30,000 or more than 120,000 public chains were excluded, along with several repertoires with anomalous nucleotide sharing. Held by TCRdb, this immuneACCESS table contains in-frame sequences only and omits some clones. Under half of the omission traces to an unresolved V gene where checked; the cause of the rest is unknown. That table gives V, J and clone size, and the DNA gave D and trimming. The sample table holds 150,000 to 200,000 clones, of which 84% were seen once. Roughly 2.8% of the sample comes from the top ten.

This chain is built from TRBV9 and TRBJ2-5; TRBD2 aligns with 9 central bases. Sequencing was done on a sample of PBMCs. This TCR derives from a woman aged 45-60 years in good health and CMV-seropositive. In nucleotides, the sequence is TGTGCCAGCAGCGTGAATAGCGGGGGTGGGGAGACCCAGTACTTC. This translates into CASSVNSGGGETQYF.